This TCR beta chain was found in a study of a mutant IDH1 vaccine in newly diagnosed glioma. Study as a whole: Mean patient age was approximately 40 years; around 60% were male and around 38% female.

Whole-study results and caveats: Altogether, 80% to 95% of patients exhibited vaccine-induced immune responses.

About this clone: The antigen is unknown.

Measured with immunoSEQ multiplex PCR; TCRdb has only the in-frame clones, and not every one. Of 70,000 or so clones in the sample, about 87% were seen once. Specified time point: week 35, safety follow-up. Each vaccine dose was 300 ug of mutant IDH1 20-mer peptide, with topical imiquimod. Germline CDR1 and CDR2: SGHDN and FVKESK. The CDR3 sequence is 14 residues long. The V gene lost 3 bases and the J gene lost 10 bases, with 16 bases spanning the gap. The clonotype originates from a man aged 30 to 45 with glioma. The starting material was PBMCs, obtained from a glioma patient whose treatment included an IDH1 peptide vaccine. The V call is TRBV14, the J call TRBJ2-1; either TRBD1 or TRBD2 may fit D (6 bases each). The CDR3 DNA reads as TGTGCCAGCAGCCATAAGAGGGGGGTAGGGGAGCAGTTCTTC. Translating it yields CASSHKRGVGEQFF.